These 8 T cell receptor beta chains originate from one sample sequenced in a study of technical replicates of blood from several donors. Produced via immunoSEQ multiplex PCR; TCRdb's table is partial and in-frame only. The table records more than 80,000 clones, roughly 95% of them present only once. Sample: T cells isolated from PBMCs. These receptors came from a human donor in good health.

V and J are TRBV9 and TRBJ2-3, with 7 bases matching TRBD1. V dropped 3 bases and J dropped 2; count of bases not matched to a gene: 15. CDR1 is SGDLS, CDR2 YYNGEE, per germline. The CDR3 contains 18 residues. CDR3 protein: CASSGPPSKGGLTDTQYF. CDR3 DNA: TGTGCCAGCAGCGGACCTCCCTCCAAAGGGGGCCTCACAGATACGCAGTATTTT.

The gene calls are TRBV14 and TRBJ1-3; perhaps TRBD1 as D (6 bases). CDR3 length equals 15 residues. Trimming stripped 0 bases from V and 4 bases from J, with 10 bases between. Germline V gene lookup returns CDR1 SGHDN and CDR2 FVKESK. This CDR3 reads CASSQDRGSGNTIYF. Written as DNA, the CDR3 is TGTGCCAGCAGCCAAGATAGGGGGTCCGGAAACACCATATATTTT.

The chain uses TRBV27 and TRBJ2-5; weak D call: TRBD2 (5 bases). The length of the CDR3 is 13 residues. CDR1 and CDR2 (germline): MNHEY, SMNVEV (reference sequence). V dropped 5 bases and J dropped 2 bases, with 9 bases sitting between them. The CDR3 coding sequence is TGTGCCAGCAGTCCCTGGACTCAAGAGACCCAGTACTTC. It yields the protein CASSPWTQETQYF.

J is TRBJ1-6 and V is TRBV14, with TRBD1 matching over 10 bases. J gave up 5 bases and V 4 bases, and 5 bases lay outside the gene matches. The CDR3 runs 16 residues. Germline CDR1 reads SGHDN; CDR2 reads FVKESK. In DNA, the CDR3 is TGTGCCAGCAGCCTTCAGACAGGGGGCGATAATTCACCCCTCCACTTT. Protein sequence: CASSLQTGGDNSPLHF.

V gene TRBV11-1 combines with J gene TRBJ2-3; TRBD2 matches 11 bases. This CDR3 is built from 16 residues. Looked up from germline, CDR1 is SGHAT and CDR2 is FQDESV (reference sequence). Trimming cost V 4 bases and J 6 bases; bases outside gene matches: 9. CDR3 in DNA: TGTGCCAGCAGCTCAGGGGGGGGACTAGCGGATGATACGCAGTATTTT. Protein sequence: CASSSGGGLADDTQYF. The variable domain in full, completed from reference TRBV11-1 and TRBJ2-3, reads EAEVAQSPRYKITEKSQAVAFWCDPISGHATLYWYRQILGQGPELLVQFQDESVVDDSQLPKDRFSAERLKGVDSTLKIQPAELGDSAMYLCASSSGGGLADDTQYFGPGTRLTVL.

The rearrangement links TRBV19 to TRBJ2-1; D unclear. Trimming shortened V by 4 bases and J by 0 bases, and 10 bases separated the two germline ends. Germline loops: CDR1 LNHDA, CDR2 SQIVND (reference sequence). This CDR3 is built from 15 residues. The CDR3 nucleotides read TGTGCCAGTAGTAGTAGTACGAGCTCCTACAATGAGCAGTTCTTC. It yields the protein CASSSSTSSYNEQFF.

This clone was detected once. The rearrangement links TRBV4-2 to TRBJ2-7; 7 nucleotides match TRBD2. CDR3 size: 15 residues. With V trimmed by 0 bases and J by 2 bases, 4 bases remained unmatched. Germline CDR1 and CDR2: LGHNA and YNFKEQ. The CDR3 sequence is CASSQDAGEAYEQYF. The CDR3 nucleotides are TGTGCCAGCAGCCAAGACGCGGGGGAGGCCTACGAGCAGTACTTC.

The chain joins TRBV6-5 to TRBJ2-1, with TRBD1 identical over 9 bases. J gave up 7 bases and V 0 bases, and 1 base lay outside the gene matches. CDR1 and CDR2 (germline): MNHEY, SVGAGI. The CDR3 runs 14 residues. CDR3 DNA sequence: TGTGCCAGCAGTTACTCGGACAGGGGTAATGAGCAGTTCTTC. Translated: CASSYSDRGNEQFF.